This T cell receptor beta chain appears in the sequencing data of a study of human T cells and chemical hapten exposure. Each CDR3 protein gets one entry after TCRdb re-called the RACE reads with MiXCR. Of some 350,000 distinct CDR3 sequences listed, around 6% are singletons. General observations from the study: More PT1 expanded TCRs went with higher patch test scores.

The germline V gene has CDR1 SNHLY and CDR2 FYNNEI. V was cut by 6 bases and J by 4 bases, with 16 bases left in between. There are 15 residues in the CDR3. This clonotype has just a few counts. Its specificity is unknown. Time point of the sample: patch test 2, 6 weeks after DPC sensitization. Documented treatment: therapeutic diphenylcyclopropenone sensitization with weekly scalp DPC. The V call is TRBV2, the J call TRBJ1-3; D is unclear. This receptor was identified in a woman aged 18-29 years with alopecia areata. Some clones in this sample may be carry-over from other donors' samples. The sample was whole blood, taken in connection with sensitization to the hapten diphenylcyclopropenone (DPC). CDR3 amino acids: CASSSDGPRGNTIYF. Here the CDR3 DNA reads TGTGCCAGCAGCTCTGACGGGCCGAGGGGAAACACCATATATTTT. Together with reference TRBV2 and TRBJ1-3, the CDR3 gives the full variable domain: EPEVTQTPSHQVTQMGQEVILRCVPISNHLYFYWYRQILGQKVEFLVSFYNNEISEKSEIFDDQFSVERPDGSNFTLKIRSTKLEDSAMYFCASSSDGPRGNTIYFGEGSWLTVV.